Sequencing of this T cell receptor beta chain was carried out in a study of blood T cell repertoires in COVID-19. The wider study: Donors in the United States, Italy and Spain gave samples during acute or convalescent COVID-19. PBMCs, B-cell-depleted T cells, or T cells provided the cDNA or gDNA that made up the material.

The CDR3 is 15 residues long. Germline CDR1 GTSNPN, CDR2 SVGIG (reference sequence). V dropped 2 bases and J dropped 0; count of bases not matched to a gene: 6. Under the authors' procedure: It was from reference gene primer amplification that nucleated cell counts were estimated. Generated by immunoSEQ multiplex PCR, the TCRdb table keeps only in-frame clones and is missing some. V, J and clone size are those of that table, while D and trimming were read from the DNA. The sample lists around 340,000 clones, around 80% seen once, with about 3% in the top ten. The J gene is TRBJ2-7, the V gene TRBV30; 8 bases match TRBD2. The sequenced sample was peripheral blood. This receptor was taken from a man aged 25 to 40 with active or convalescent COVID-19. CDR3 sequence: CAWSISGVSSYEQYF. DNA of the CDR3: TGTGCCTGGAGTATTAGCGGGGTTAGCTCCTACGAGCAGTACTTC.